This record looks at one T cell receptor (beta chain) sequence and its context. These data are taken from a study of T-cell memory formation after mild COVID-19. A 5'RACE reaction primed in the constant segment made cDNA libraries of TCR alpha and TCR beta, and these carried sample barcodes and UMIs. TCRdb ran MiXCR on the 5' RACE reads and lists one entry per CDR3 protein. The profile covers around 200,000 distinct CDR3 sequences, with about a fifth appearing a single time and about 4% taken by the ten largest. Germline V gives CDR1 KGHSH, CDR2 LQKENI. Germline trimming cut 5 bases from V and 4 bases from J; bases unmatched to any gene: 6. The CDR3 loop spans 15 amino acids.

V usage is TRBV18 and J usage is TRBJ2-5; 11 nucleotides line up with TRBD1. This TCR came from a man aged 18 to 35 who had mild COVID-19 (a few samples of this study predate the infection). Cell type and time point are not known. Sequencing used PBMCs or a T cell subset sorted from them (not recorded which). The DNA for the CDR3 is TGTGCCAGCTCAAGGACAGGGGGCTCTCTAGAGACCCAGTACTTC. Protein: CASSRTGGSLETQYF.